This TCR beta chain emerged from a study of T cells in Graves' hyperthyroidism and ophthalmopathy. This clonotype has at least ten counts. The CDR3 regions of TCR beta were amplified from RNA transcripts. A set of HTBI primers served as the primers for a first-round RT-PCR of the TCR CDR3. One entry per CDR3 protein, called by TCRdb with MiXCR from the multiplex PCR reads. This table has hundreds of thousands of distinct CDR3 sequences, 14% appearing once. The CDR3 extends over 13 amino acids. Between the trimmed V and J ends, which lost 4 bases and 9 bases, there was a span of 13 bases. Germline V CDR1 and CDR2: MNHEY, SMNVEV (reference sequence).

This rearrangement joins TRBV27 to TRBJ2-1, with D possibly TRBD2 on 6 matching bases. The TCR was taken from a woman under 30 with Graves' hyperthyroidism. The specimen was blood. CDR3 coding DNA: TGTGCCAGCAGTTCCTGGGGGGTCCGTGAGCAGTTCTTC. It translates to CASSSWGVREQFF.